This TCR beta chain was identified during a study of T cells in Graves' hyperthyroidism and ophthalmopathy. TCR beta CDR3 regions were amplified from RNA transcripts. The TCR CDR3 first-round RT-PCR relied on the HTBI primer set. MiXCR, applied by TCRdb to the multiplex PCR reads, yields one record per CDR3 protein. The sample has fewer than 850,000 distinct CDR3 sequences; 15% to 20% are singletons. At least ten counts were recorded for this clonotype. The clonotype comes from a man over 45 with Graves' hyperthyroidism. Material: blood.

The CDR3 DNA reads TGTGCCACCGGAGACGGACAAGGGGCTAATGAAAAACTGTTTTTT. Translating gives CATGDGQGANEKLFF. The rearrangement links TRBV24-1 to TRBJ1-4, with D maybe TRBD1 (5 bases). The CDR3 is made up of 15 amino acids. With 9 bases removed from V and 3 bases from J, the gap between germline ends came to 16 bases. Germline CDR1 and CDR2: KGHDR and SFDVKD.